This T cell receptor beta chain is drawn from a study of CD8+CD57+ T cells in acquired aplastic anemia. Study summary: Sorted CD4+ plus CD8+ cells gave DNA averaging roughly 3 ug. Study outcomes and limitations: Researchers reported that CD8+ Simpson's diversity was not significantly different in patients versus controls. Common to patients and controls were roughly 30 CD8+ CDR3 sequences.

Using genomic DNA as the template, TCR beta VDJ and CDR3 profiling was carried out. MiXCR, applied by TCRdb to the reads, yields one record per CDR3 protein. The sample lists roughly 200,000 distinct CDR3 sequences, around three fifths seen once, with about three fifths in the top ten. About this clonotype: What it recognizes is unknown.

CD8+CD57+ cell expansion, shown by flow cytometry, had occurred in the patients selected for sequencing. None of the patients had been given any therapy when their blood was sampled. V was clipped by 4 bases and J by 1 base, with 7 bases between them. The CDR3 covers 14 residues. The germline V gene encodes CDR1 KGHDR and CDR2 SFDVKD. The chain links TRBV24-1 to TRBJ1-5, with a weak D call TRBD1 (5 bases). The sample taken for sequencing was sorted CD4+, CD8+, or CD8+CD57+ T cells (not recorded which) from PBMCs. The clonotype was recovered from a human donor with aplastic anemia. CDR3 DNA sequence: TGTGCCACCAGTGAGGGGCACAGCAATCAGCCCCAGCATTTT. It encodes CATSEGHSNQPQHF.